Included here is one T cell receptor (beta chain) sequence, with context. In the authors' methods: Using reference gene primer amplification, nucleated cell counts were estimated. The protocol was immunoSEQ multiplex PCR, while the TCRdb copy is restricted to in-frame clones and leaves out a portion. The DNA gave D and trimming, while V, J and clone size come from that table. Of about 120,000 clones listed, 70% to 85% are singletons. The CDR3 length is 15 residues. CDR1 MNHEY and CDR2 SVGEGT come from the germline V gene. Germline trimming cut 2 bases from V and 2 bases from J; bases unmatched to any gene: 6. The data stem from a study of blood T cell repertoires in COVID-19. Across the whole study: COVID-19 samples, acute and convalescent, were from the United States, Italy and Spain. T cells, B-cell-depleted T cells, or PBMCs provided the cDNA or gDNA that served as material.

This rearrangement joins TRBV6-2 or TRBV6-3 to TRBJ2-7; 7 nucleotides agree with TRBD2. The source is a man aged 70 or older with active or convalescent COVID-19. Source material: peripheral blood. CDR3 amino acids: CASSYAGGDTYEQYF. Written as DNA, the CDR3 is TGTGCCAGCAGTTACGCTGGGGGGGATACCTACGAGCAGTACTTC.